A selection of T cell receptor beta chains follows, all from one sample in a study of cytomegalovirus exposure and HLA in healthy donors. The data were produced by immunoSEQ multiplex PCR, yet TCRdb's version contains in-frame clones alone and is incomplete. The repertoire consists of fewer than 250,000 clones, with roughly 83% occurring once and the leading ten covering around 5.6%. Sequencing was carried out using PBMCs. The receptors derive from a young woman in good health and CMV-seronegative. The CDR3 runs from the conserved cysteine through the conserved F or W. The order of the fields is clone size, D gene, J gene, V gene, CDR3 protein, CDR3 DNA. The D gene is left open where the match is weak. For some rows the clone size is stated as once, few or many, or as a class when expanded; others skip it.

NA	TRBD1	TRBJ2-2	TRBV30	CAWNFKRQGAGTGELFF	TGTGCCTGGAATTTCAAAAGACAGGGGGCGGGAACCGGGGAGCTGTTTTTT
NA	TRBD1	TRBJ2-2	TRBV25-1	CASSEYGTGHSGELFF	TGTGCCAGCAGTGAATATGGGACAGGGCATTCCGGGGAGCTGTTTTTT
NA	NA	TRBJ1-3	TRBV2	CASSTHRVTFSGNTIYF	TGTGCCAGCAGCACCCACAGGGTTACTTTCTCTGGAAACACCATATATTTT
NA	NA	TRBJ1-4	TRBV5-1	CASSLGGAEKLFF	TGCGCCAGCAGCTTGGGGGGTGCTGAAAAACTGTTTTTT
few	NA	TRBJ1-1	TRBV6-4	CASTPAPGNTEAFF	TGTGCCAGCACCCCGGCCCCTGGGAACACTGAAGCTTTCTTT
NA	TRBD1	TRBJ2-7	TRBV5-4	CASSSPGQRDEQYF	TGTGCCAGCAGCTCTCCGGGACAGAGGGACGAGCAGTACTTC
NA	NA	TRBJ2-3	TRBV29-1	CSVGTSKGTDTQYF	TGCAGCGTTGGGACTTCCAAAGGGACAGATACGCAGTATTTT
NA	TRBD1	TRBJ2-7	TRBV11-1	CASSSLGQANVDEQYF	TGTGCCAGCAGCTCCCTTGGACAGGCTAATGTAGACGAGCAGTACTTC
few	NA	TRBJ2-1	TRBV6-6	CASRDEPYEQFF	TGTGCCAGCAGAGATGAGCCGTATGAGCAGTTCTTC
NA	NA	TRBJ1-2	TRBV5-1	CASSLGRVYGYTF	TGCGCCAGCAGCTTGGGTCGGGTCTATGGCTACACCTTC
NA	NA	TRBJ2-4	TRBV2	CASRGQGTNIQYF	TGTGCCAGCAGAGGGCAGGGAACGAACATTCAGTACTTC
NA	TRBD1	TRBJ2-7	TRBV28	CASTRDRGRASYEQYF	TGTGCCAGCACCCGGGACAGGGGGCGCGCCTCCTACGAGCAGTACTTC
many	NA	TRBJ1-1	TRBV30	CAWSTGRNTEAFF	TGTGCCTGGAGTACAGGCCGGAACACTGAAGCTTTCTTT
NA	TRBD1	TRBJ1-1	TRBV6-5	CASSARTGVEAFF	TGTGCCAGCAGTGCTAGGACAGGGGTTGAAGCTTTCTTT
NA	TRBD2	TRBJ2-3	TRBV27	CASSLSSSGGTDTQYF	TGTGCCAGCAGTTTATCGAGTAGCGGGGGCACAGATACGCAGTATTTT
NA	NA	TRBJ2-3	TRBV2	CASSEERIGPDTQYF	TGTGCCAGCAGTGAAGAACGGATTGGGCCAGATACGCAGTATTTT
NA	NA	TRBJ2-5	TRBV5-6	CASSLASETQTQYF	TGTGCCAGCAGCTTGGCATCGGAGACCCAGACCCAGTACTTC
NA	NA	TRBJ2-5	TRBV13	CASSLGLGRGETQYF	TGTGCCAGCAGCTTAGGCCTAGGGAGAGGGGAGACCCAGTACTTC
NA	TRBD1	TRBJ2-7	TRBV7-9	CASSLAQGARYEQYF	TGTGCCAGCAGCTTAGCCCAGGGGGCACGCTACGAGCAGTACTTC